What follows are 21 T cell receptor beta chains derived from one specimen sequenced in a study of patients and donors after allogeneic stem cell transplantation. TCRdb re-called the RT-PCR reads through MiXCR, storing one row per CDR3 protein. The table shows roughly 190,000 distinct CDR3 sequences, with around two fifths occurring only once. Input material: blood, either unsorted or a sorted T cell fraction (not recorded which). These TCRs come from a human donor who was either an allogeneic HSCT recipient or a stem cell or donor lymphocyte infusion donor (not recorded which). It is not recorded whose cells these are; they may come from a transplant donor.

The chain joins TRBV4-3 to TRBJ2-3; D might be TRBD2 (6 bases). Germline lookup yields CDR1 LGHNA and CDR2 YSLEER. The V gene lost 0 bases and the J gene lost 0 bases, with 10 bases spanning the gap. The CDR3 consists of 16 residues. The CDR3 is CASSQDRGASTDTQYF. CDR3 sequence (DNA): TGCGCCAGCAGCCAAGATCGCGGGGCAAGCACAGATACGCAGTATTTT.

This clonotype appeared a few times. The chain joins TRBV7-2 to TRBJ1-1, with D maybe TRBD1 (5 bases). V was cut by 4 bases and J by 2 bases, with 8 bases left in between. CDR3 size: 13 residues. Germline V gives CDR1 SGHTA, CDR2 FQGNSA. In DNA, the CDR3 is TGTGCCAGCAGCTCTTGGACAAACACTGAAGCTTTCTTT. This encodes CASSSWTNTEAFF.

V usage is TRBV20-1 and J usage is TRBJ2-1; unclear D gene. The germline V gene encodes CDR1 DFQATT and CDR2 SNEGSKA (reference sequence). The CDR3 has 13 amino acids. Trimming removed 4 bases at V and 3 bases at J, with 10 bases between. The CDR3 reads CSAIIANYNEQFF. CDR3 DNA: TGCAGTGCTATAATTGCAAACTACAATGAGCAGTTCTTC.

This clonotype was picked up one time. V usage is TRBV2 and J usage is TRBJ1-1; perhaps TRBD1 as D (6 bases). Germline V lookup: CDR1 SNHLY, CDR2 FYNNEI. This CDR3 is built from 12 residues. V was trimmed by 9 bases and J by 4 bases, leaving 12 bases between them. The CDR3 DNA follows: TGTGCCAGGTCGGGCAGGGGCACTGAAGCTTTCTTT. Protein: CARSGRGTEAFF.

This clonotype was detected a few times. V and J are TRBV6-5 and TRBJ2-2; D could derive from TRBD1 or TRBD2 (5 bases each). In germline, CDR1 is MNHEY, CDR2 SVGAGI. V was trimmed by 0 bases and J by 3 bases, leaving 8 bases between them. This CDR3 is built from 15 residues. Here the CDR3 DNA reads TGTGCCAGCAGTTACTCGCAGGGACACACCGGGGAGCTGTTTTTT. Residues: CASSYSQGHTGELFF.

The rearrangement links TRBV10-3 to TRBJ2-7; 10 bases are a match to TRBD2. The CDR3 extends over 15 amino acids. Unmatched junction bases numbered 6, after V lost 3 bases and J lost 4 bases. Germline loops: CDR1 ENHRY, CDR2 SYGVKD. The CDR3 sequence: CAISDPASGSYEQYF. CDR3 in DNA: TGTGCCATCAGTGACCCAGCTAGCGGGAGTTACGAGCAGTACTTC.

The chain links TRBV28 to TRBJ2-3; a possible D gene is TRBD1 (5 bases). Trimming shortened V by 8 bases and J by 8 bases, and 23 bases separated the two germline ends. CDR1 and CDR2 (germline): MDHEN, SYDVKM. The CDR3 contains 15 residues. The CDR3 here is CASQEVGPVWGTQYF. DNA for the CDR3: TGTGCCAGCCAAGAGGTGGGGCCCGTGTGGGGTACGCAGTATTTT.

A few counts support this clonotype. The gene calls are TRBV6-6 and TRBJ1-3; D may be TRBD1 (5 bases). Trimming took 0 bases from V and 9 from J, leaving 18 bases between them. Germline V gene sequence: CDR1 MNHNY, CDR2 SVGAGI (reference sequence). The CDR3 has 16 residues. CDR3 sequence reads: CASSYSPGPPGGTIYF. The DNA of the CDR3 is TGTGCCAGCAGTTACTCCCCGGGACCCCCCGGGGGCACCATATATTTT.

V is TRBV12-3 or TRBV12-4 and J is TRBJ1-5; the match to TRBD1 covers 7 bases. The length of the CDR3 is 14 residues. J lost 5 bases, V lost 5 bases, and 6 bases had no gene match. CDR3 protein: CASSPRDSYQPQHF. The CDR3 coding sequence is TGTGCCAGCAGTCCTCGGGACAGCTATCAGCCCCAGCATTTT.

This rearrangement joins TRBV18 to TRBJ2-3, with 8 bases fitting TRBD2. There are 19 residues in the CDR3. V lost 5 bases and J lost 1; bases outside the gene matches: 17. Germline V gene lookup returns CDR1 KGHSH and CDR2 LQKENI. This chain's CDR3 is CASSEAAGHGAGGTDTQYF. CDR3 nucleotides: TGTGCCAGCTCAGAGGCAGCGGGACATGGAGCGGGAGGCACAGATACGCAGTATTTT.

The gene calls are TRBV2 and TRBJ1-1; no clear D gene. The germline V gene has CDR1 SNHLY and CDR2 FYNNEI. This CDR3 has 14 amino acids. V was cut by 3 bases and J by 1 base, with 9 bases left in between. CDR3 nucleotide sequence: TGTGCCAGCAGTGAGAGGCAGACGAACACTGAAGCTTTCTTT. Its protein product is CASSERQTNTEAFF.

This clonotype has more than one count but fewer than ten. The CDR3 sequence: CATSRDLGTGVEAFF. The CDR3 coding sequence is TGTGCCACCAGCAGAGATCTTGGGACAGGGGTGGAAGCTTTCTTT. The V call is TRBV15, the J call TRBJ1-1; 10 bases agree with TRBD1. V shed 0 bases and J 8 bases; nucleotides not matched to a gene: 6. There are 15 residues in the CDR3. The germline V gene encodes CDR1 LNHNV and CDR2 YYDKDF (reference sequence). The full variable domain, in which reference TRBV15 and TRBJ1-1 provide the parts outside the CDR3, is DAMVIQNPRYQVTQFGKPVTLSCSQTLNHNVMYWYQQKSSQAPKLLFHYYDKDFNNEADTPDNFQSRRPNTSFCFLDIRSPGLGDTAMYLCATSRDLGTGVEAFFGQGTRLTVV.

This chain connects TRBV28 to TRBJ1-2; D remains unclear. The CDR3 length is 12 residues. The germline V gene has CDR1 MDHEN and CDR2 SYDVKM. V lost 5 bases and J 2 bases, leaving 6 bases between the germline ends. The CDR3 nucleotides read TGTGCCAGCAGTACGACGAACTATGGCTACACCTTC. It codes for CASSTTNYGYTF.

This clonotype came up a few times. The chain recombines TRBV9 with TRBJ1-2; 10 bases map to TRBD1. V dropped 5 bases and J dropped 7; count of bases not matched to a gene: 8. The CDR3 sequence is 14 residues long. Germline lookup yields CDR1 SGDLS and CDR2 YYNGEE. CDR3 residues: CASSGTGVSGGYTF. CDR3 DNA sequence: TGTGCCAGCAGTGGGACAGGGGTCTCGGGTGGCTACACCTTC.

This clonotype was counted a single time. V is TRBV20-1 and J is TRBJ1-1, with D possibly matching TRBD1 (6 bases). Germline assignment: CDR1 DFQATT and CDR2 SNEGSKA (reference sequence). CDR3 size: 12 residues. Trimming cost V 5 bases and J 4 bases, with 11 bases left between them. The CDR3 reads CSADLRGTEAFF. CDR3 nucleotides: TGCAGTGCTGATCTCAGGGGCACTGAAGCTTTCTTT.

V and J are TRBV6-2 or TRBV6-3 and TRBJ1-2; D is perhaps TRBD1 (5 bases). CDR1 and CDR2 (germline): MNHEY, SVGEGT. Trimming took off 2 bases at V and 2 bases at J, with 6 bases between the two ends. The CDR3 runs to 13 residues. Here the CDR3 reads CASSYGANYGYTF. The CDR3 DNA reads TGTGCCAGCAGTTACGGGGCGAACTATGGCTACACCTTC.

This clonotype was seen more than once but under ten times. The chain recombines TRBV5-1 with TRBJ2-2; D possibly corresponds to TRBD2 (6 bases). The CDR3 runs to 14 residues. With 0 bases removed from V and 6 bases from J, the gap between germline ends came to 9 bases. Per germline, CDR1 SGHRS and CDR2 YFSETQ. As DNA, the CDR3 is TGCGCCAGCAGCTTGGTGGAGGGGCCCGGGGAGCTGTTTTTT. Translation: CASSLVEGPGELFF.

The V gene is TRBV7-2, the J gene TRBJ2-1; TRBD2 agrees at 15 bases. V shed 5 bases and J 3 bases; nucleotides not matched to a gene: 5. From germline, CDR1 is SGHTA and CDR2 FQGNSA. This CDR3 has 17 amino acids. In DNA, the CDR3 is TGTGCCAGCAGCCCTGGACTAGCGGGAGGGATCTACAATGAGCAGTTCTTC. This translates into CASSPGLAGGIYNEQFF.

This clonotype showed up just a few times. The V and J genes are TRBV4-3 and TRBJ1-2; D may be TRBD1 (6 bases). Trimming left V 0 bases short and J 4 bases short, with 15 bases between. The CDR3 spans 16 residues. Germline CDR1 reads LGHNA; CDR2 reads YSLEER. CDR3 sequence reads: CASSQDGGRAAYGYTF. The CDR3 DNA is TGCGCCAGCAGCCAAGACGGGGGCAGGGCCGCCTATGGCTACACCTTC.

This clonotype was found a few times. The chain has TRBV3-1 and TRBJ1-1, with no clear D. V was trimmed by 0 bases and J by 1 base, leaving 6 bases between them. Germline lookup yields CDR1 LGHDT and CDR2 YNNKEL (reference sequence). The CDR3 has 14 amino acids. The DNA for the CDR3 is TGTGCCAGCAGCCAAGAGCGGAGGAACACTGAAGCTTTCTTT. Amino acids: CASSQERRNTEAFF.

The chain combines TRBV11-2 with TRBJ1-1, with a weak D call TRBD1 (5 bases). The CDR3 consists of 18 residues. Germline CDR1 is SGHAT and CDR2 is FQNNGV. V gave up 3 bases and J gave up 1 base, with 21 bases separating them. Here the CDR3 DNA reads TGTGCCAGCAGCTTTGGCAGGCGAAGGGGTTCGCGGAACACTGAAGCTTTCTTT. Translation gives CASSFGRRRGSRNTEAFF.